Listed here is a single TCR beta chain. Its antigen is still unknown. TCRdb keeps only in-frame clones here, not all; method: immunoSEQ multiplex PCR. In the table there are millions of clones, less than 95% of which are singletons. This sample is drawn from a study of shared clonotypes between healthy human individuals. V was pared by 5 bases and J by 4 bases, with 19 bases between. The CDR3 extends over 16 amino acids. The germline gives CDR1 MNHEY, CDR2 SMNVEV (reference sequence). Naive CD8 cells, CD45RO-negative and positively selected for CCR7, excluded terminally differentiated effector memory CD45RA+ cells. Regarding the study as a whole: Four donors held about 5% of naive CD4 clonotypes in common.

Sequenced sample: naive CD8+ T cells sorted from blood. J is TRBJ2-3 and V is TRBV27; D perhaps matches TRBD2 (5 bases). The clonotype comes from a man aged 18 to 30 in good health. This CDR3 reads CASSPYEGEGPDTQYF. Written as DNA, the CDR3 is TGTGCCAGCAGTCCCTACGAGGGAGAGGGTCCAGATACGCAGTATTTT.